The 4 T cell receptor beta chains presented below share a single source sample, sequenced in a study of response to subunit inactivated influenza vaccine. In TCRdb, the RT-PCR reads were re-called with MiXCR into one record per CDR3 protein. Of around 200,000 distinct CDR3 sequences listed, about an eighth were seen once; the top ten hold 26%. This specimen consisted of CD8+ T cells sorted from PBMCs, obtained roughly 5 days after vaccination. Every receptor here comes from a man in his forties or fifties who received an inactivated influenza vaccine.

This sequence joins TRBV27 and TRBJ2-2, with 13 bases fitting TRBD2. V lost 5 bases and J lost 6; bases outside the gene matches: 6. Germline CDR1 reads MNHEY; CDR2 reads SMNVEV (reference sequence). CDR3 length: 16 amino acids. The CDR3: CASSPGTSGASGELFF. CDR3 DNA: TGTGCCAGCAGTCCCGGGACTAGCGGGGCCTCCGGGGAGCTGTTTTTT.

This clonotype has at least ten counts. The chain joins TRBV14 to TRBJ2-7, with 8 bases fitting TRBD1. Germline V CDR1 and CDR2: SGHDN, FVKESK. This CDR3 is 14 amino acids long. J was trimmed by 7 bases and V by 0 bases; bases with no gene match: 5. The CDR3 DNA reads TGTGCCAGCAGCCAAGAGCAGGGGGCGGGGGAGCAGTACTTC. This encodes CASSQEQGAGEQYF.

This clonotype showed up just a few times. The DNA of the CDR3 is TGCGCCAGCAGCTTGGGAGAAACAGGGGCTGGAAACACCATATATTTT. Its protein is CASSLGETGAGNTIYF. The chain is built from TRBV5-1 and TRBJ1-3; 7 bases agree with TRBD1. J gave up 2 bases and V 0 bases, and 5 bases lay outside the gene matches. CDR1 is SGHRS, CDR2 YFSETQ, per germline. CDR3 size: 16 residues.

The chain has TRBV20-1 and TRBJ2-7, with no clear D. Germline V gene sequence: CDR1 DFQATT, CDR2 SNEGSKA (reference sequence). The CDR3 is 9 residues long. V dropped 3 bases and J dropped 5 bases, with 2 bases sitting between them. The CDR3 nucleotides read TGCAGTGCTAGCGACGAGCAGTACTTC. Translating it yields CSASDEQYF.